This is a list of T cell receptor beta chains from one sample in a study of shared clonotypes between healthy human individuals. Produced via immunoSEQ multiplex PCR; TCRdb's table is partial and in-frame only. The table has 2 million or so clones, 95% seen once. Sequencing used naive CD4+ T cells sorted from blood. The receptors stem from a man aged 18-30 years in good health. The CDR3 runs from the conserved cysteine through the conserved F or W. The D gene is left open where the match is weak. Some rows mark clone size as missing; the rest say once, few, many or name a class of expanded clone.

J | V | D | length | size | CDR3 | DNA
TRBJ2-3 | TRBV11-2 | TRBD1 | 14 | NA | CASSRTRGRDTQYF | TGTGCCAGCAGCCGCACGAGGGGGCGGGATACGCAGTATTTT
TRBJ2-5 | TRBV10-3 | TRBD1 | 15 | NA | CAIRDMGQNQETQYF | TGTGCCATCAGAGATATGGGACAGAACCAAGAGACCCAGTACTTC
TRBJ1-4 | TRBV30 | NA | 14 | NA | CAWSAVSLPEKLFF | TGTGCCTGGAGTGCGGTCTCCCTTCCGGAAAAACTGTTTTTT
TRBJ2-4 | TRBV19 | NA | 15 | once | CASTGDGLAKNIQYF | TGTGCCAGTACAGGGGACGGACTAGCCAAAAACATTCAGTACTTC
TRBJ2-5 | TRBV5-1 | NA | 14 | NA | CASSLLGYQETQYF | TGCGCCAGCAGCTTGCTGGGGTACCAAGAGACCCAGTACTTC
TRBJ1-5 | TRBV11-2 | NA | 13 | NA | CASSLVGDQPQHF | TGTGCCAGCAGCCTCGTAGGGGATCAGCCCCAGCATTTT
TRBJ1-2 | TRBV30 | NA | 14 | NA | CAWGHERDNYGYTF | TGTGCCTGGGGGCATGAGAGGGACAACTATGGCTACACCTTC
TRBJ2-7 | TRBV2 | NA | 12 | NA | CASGFYSYEQYF | TGTGCCAGCGGGTTTTACTCCTACGAGCAGTACTTC
TRBJ2-3 | TRBV28 | TRBD2 | 16 | NA | CASSIGGASGTDTQYF | TGTGCCAGCAGTATCGGGGGGGCCTCTGGCACAGATACGCAGTATTTT
TRBJ1-1 | TRBV18 | NA | 14 | once | CASSPTKGSAEAFF | TGTGCCAGCTCACCTACGAAAGGAAGCGCTGAAGCTTTCTTT
TRBJ1-1 | TRBV2 | NA | 13 | NA | CASSVARASEAFF | TGTGCCAGCAGTGTAGCCAGGGCCTCTGAAGCTTTCTTT
TRBJ2-2 | TRBV28 | TRBD1 | 16 | NA | CASSSLTGQATGELFF | TGTGCCAGCAGCTCACTGACGGGACAGGCTACCGGGGAGCTGTTTTTT
TRBJ1-2 | TRBV7-2 | NA | 12 | NA | CASSFVPYGYTF | TGTGCCAGCAGCTTTGTACCCTATGGCTACACCTTC
TRBJ1-2 | TRBV7-9 | NA | 15 | NA | CASSLEIQGRYGYTF | TGTGCCAGCAGCTTAGAGATACAGGGCCGCTATGGCTACACCTTC
TRBJ1-4 | TRBV5-6 | NA | 15 | NA | CASSLAGKTWEKLFF | TGTGCCAGCAGCTTGGCGGGCAAGACTTGGGAAAAACTGTTTTTT
TRBJ2-7 | TRBV28 | NA | 12 | NA | CASSPGSYEQYF | TGTGCCAGCAGCCCCGGATCTTACGAGCAGTACTTC
TRBJ2-6 | TRBV2 | NA | 14 | NA | CASSVRTGANVLTF | TGTGCCAGCAGTGTCAGGACTGGGGCCAACGTCCTGACTTTC
TRBJ1-1 | TRBV6-5 | TRBD1 | 13 | NA | CASSRGQGSEAFF | TGTGCCAGCAGTAGAGGACAGGGTTCTGAAGCTTTCTTT
TRBJ2-7 | TRBV6-1 | NA | 14 | NA | CASSEEYGTYEQYF | TGTGCCAGCAGTGAAGAGTATGGGACCTACGAGCAGTACTTC
TRBJ1-4 | TRBV19 | TRBD1 | 13 | NA | CASSKNRGEKLFF | TGTGCCAGTAGTAAAAACAGGGGGGAGAAACTGTTTTTT
TRBJ2-5 | TRBV5-5 | NA | 15 | NA | CASSTGRGMGETQYF | TGTGCCAGCAGCACTGGACGAGGCATGGGGGAGACCCAGTACTTC
TRBJ1-5 | TRBV7-2 | NA | 15 | NA | CASSLETEPNQPQHF | TGTGCCAGCAGCTTAGAGACGGAGCCCAATCAGCCCCAGCATTTT
TRBJ1-5 | TRBV4-2 | NA | 15 | NA | CASSPKAGNNQPQHF | TGTGCCAGCAGCCCGAAGGCAGGGAACAATCAGCCCCAGCATTTT
TRBJ2-2 | TRBV5-1 | NA | 18 | NA | CASSLGNTGKANTGELFF | TGCGCCAGCAGCCTGGGTAATACGGGGAAGGCGAACACCGGGGAGCTGTTTTTT
TRBJ1-5 | TRBV20-1 | NA | 11 | NA | CSALDNQPQHF | TGCAGTGCCCTAGATAATCAGCCCCAGCATTTT
TRBJ1-2 | TRBV6-1 | NA | 14 | NA | CASSVSGGVYGYTF | TGTGCCAGCAGCGTTTCGGGGGGCGTCTATGGCTACACCTTC
TRBJ2-5 | TRBV6-5 | NA | 12 | NA | CASNGREKTQYF | TGTGCCAGCAACGGCAGGGAAAAGACCCAGTACTTC
TRBJ1-1 | TRBV27 | NA | 15 | NA | CASSPVPGVNTEAFF | TGTGCCAGCAGTCCAGTCCCGGGGGTGAACACTGAAGCTTTCTTT
TRBJ2-7 | TRBV21-1 | NA | 17 | NA | CASSPRDGGRSSYEQYF | TGTGCCAGCAGCCCCCGGGACGGAGGTAGAAGCTCCTACGAGCAGTACTTC
TRBJ1-6 | TRBV10-3 | TRBD1 | 13 | NA | CATWDRSNSPLHF | TGTGCCACCTGGGACAGAAGTAATTCACCCCTCCACTTT
TRBJ2-3 | TRBV2 | TRBD2 | 16 | NA | CASRRTSGRGTDTQYF | TGTGCCAGCAGAAGGACTAGCGGGAGAGGCACAGATACGCAGTATTTT
TRBJ1-2 | TRBV5-6 | NA | 13 | NA | CASSLGGIYGYTF | TGTGCCAGCAGCTTGGGCGGGATCTATGGCTACACCTTC
TRBJ2-3 | TRBV10-3 | NA | 14 | NA | CATGVSTSTDTQYF | TGTGCCACCGGGGTATCCACTAGCACAGATACGCAGTATTTT
TRBJ2-7 | TRBV6-1 | TRBD1 | 13 | NA | CASRTGGGYEQYF | TGTGCCAGCAGGACAGGGGGAGGTTACGAGCAGTACTTC
TRBJ1-2 | TRBV4-3 | NA | 13 | NA | CARLRRTDYGYTF | TGCGCCAGGTTGAGAAGGACAGACTATGGCTACACCTTC
TRBJ2-3 | TRBV30 | NA | 15 | once | CAWRRAPSAVSTQYF | TGTGCCTGGAGAAGGGCCCCATCTGCAGTTAGTACGCAGTATTTT
TRBJ1-2 | TRBV5-1 | NA | 16 | NA | CASSLAEGRENYGYTF | TGCGCCAGCAGCTTGGCCGAGGGCAGAGAGAACTATGGCTACACCTTC
TRBJ1-4 | TRBV15 | TRBD1 | 15 | NA | CATSPRTGTNEKLFF | TGTGCCACCAGCCCCCGGACAGGGACTAATGAAAAACTGTTTTTT
TRBJ1-1 | TRBV18 | NA | 13 | NA | CASSPKENTEAFF | TGTGCCAGCTCACCAAAAGAGAACACTGAAGCTTTCTTT
TRBJ1-2 | TRBV21-1 | NA | 18 | NA | CASSKVQRNREGNYGYTF | TGTGCCAGCAGCAAAGTACAAAGAAACAGGGAAGGTAACTATGGCTACACCTTC
TRBJ1-1 | TRBV6-5 | TRBD1 | 14 | NA | CASSHGQAGSEAFF | TGTGCCAGCAGTCATGGACAGGCGGGCTCTGAAGCTTTCTTT
TRBJ1-1 | TRBV6-5 | NA | 14 | NA | CASSPDPGTHEAFF | TGTGCCAGCAGCCCTGACCCGGGTACCCATGAAGCTTTCTTT
TRBJ1-6 | TRBV4-1 | NA | 17 | NA | CASSQDGPDEYNSPLHF | TGCGCCAGCAGCCAAGATGGTCCCGATGAATACAATTCACCCCTCCACTTT
TRBJ2-5 | TRBV11-3 | NA | 13 | NA | CASSLVEKETQYF | TGTGCCAGCAGCTTAGTTGAGAAGGAGACCCAGTACTTC
TRBJ1-4 | TRBV4-1 | NA | 14 | NA | CASSQGVTNEKLFF | TGCGCCAGCAGCCAAGGGGTTACTAATGAAAAACTGTTTTTT
TRBJ1-2 | TRBV5-1 | TRBD1 | 14 | NA | CASSSLQGSYGYTF | TGCGCCAGCAGCTCCTTACAGGGGAGCTATGGCTACACCTTC
TRBJ1-5 | TRBV28 | NA | 13 | NA | CASTLDSNQPQHF | TGTGCCAGCACCCTTGACAGCAATCAGCCCCAGCATTTT
TRBJ1-3 | TRBV7-7 | NA | 16 | NA | CASSLELRERGNTIYF | TGTGCTAGCAGCTTAGAATTGAGAGAGCGTGGAAACACCATATATTTT
TRBJ2-1 | TRBV28 | TRBD1 | 15 | NA | CASRTGGPSPGGQFF | TGTGCCAGCCGTACAGGGGGCCCATCGCCGGGCGGGCAGTTCTTC
TRBJ1-5 | TRBV19 | TRBD1 | 14 | NA | CASSTYRGNQPQHF | TGTGCCAGTAGTACTTACAGGGGAAACCAGCCCCAGCATTTT
TRBJ2-2 | TRBV9 | NA | 13 | NA | CASGLLAGGELFF | TGTGCCAGCGGCCTATTGGCGGGCGGGGAGCTGTTTTTT
TRBJ1-1 | TRBV4-3 | NA | 15 | NA | CASSQDYSFGLPPFF | TGCGCCAGCAGCCAAGATTATTCCTTCGGCCTTCCCCCTTTCTTT
TRBJ2-3 | TRBV4-2 | TRBD2 | 18 | NA | CASSQEGRLAGSTDTQYF | TGTGCCAGCAGCCAAGAAGGGCGGCTAGCGGGGAGCACAGATACGCAGTATTTT